This TCR beta chain appears in the sequencing data of a study of human T cells and chemical hapten exposure. Unique molecular identifiers were attached to individual cDNA molecules during library preparation. TCRdb ran MiXCR on the RACE reads and lists one entry per CDR3 protein. The data contain tens of thousands of distinct CDR3 sequences, 8.5% of them seen just once; the ten biggest clones take up under 3.5%. V lost 6 bases to trimming and J lost 4 bases, with 16 bases between them. CDR3 size: 15 residues. Germline V gene sequence: CDR1 MNHNS, CDR2 SASEGT. Ten or more counts support this clonotype. The time point here: patch test 2, 6 weeks after DPC sensitization. As to treatment: therapeutic diphenylcyclopropenone sensitization with weekly scalp DPC. Blood draws came first, before each patch test.

The TCR was taken from a woman aged 45 to 65 with alopecia areata. Some clones in this sample may be carry-over from other donors' samples. J is TRBJ2-1 and V is TRBV6-1; TRBD1 or TRBD2 may be the D gene (5 bases each). The input for sequencing was whole blood, taken in connection with sensitization to the hapten diphenylcyclopropenone (DPC). The CDR3 spells CASSRTRGGYNEQFF. The CDR3 DNA is TGTGCCAGCAGCCGAACTAGGGGCGGATACAATGAGCAGTTCTTC.